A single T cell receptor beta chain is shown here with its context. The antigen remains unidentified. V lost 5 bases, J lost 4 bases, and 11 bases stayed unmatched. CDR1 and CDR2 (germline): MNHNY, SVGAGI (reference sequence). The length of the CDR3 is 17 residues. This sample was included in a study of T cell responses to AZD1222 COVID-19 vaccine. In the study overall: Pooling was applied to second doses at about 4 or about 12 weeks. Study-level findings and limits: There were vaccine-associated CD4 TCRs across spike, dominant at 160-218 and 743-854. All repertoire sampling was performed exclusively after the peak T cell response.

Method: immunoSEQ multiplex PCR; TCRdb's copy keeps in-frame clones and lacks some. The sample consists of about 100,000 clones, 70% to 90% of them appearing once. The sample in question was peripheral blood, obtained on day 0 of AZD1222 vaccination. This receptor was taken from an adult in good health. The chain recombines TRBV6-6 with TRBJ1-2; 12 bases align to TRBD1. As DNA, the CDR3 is TGTGCCAGCAGTCCCGGGACAGGGGGCTCACACGTCTATGGCTACACCTTC. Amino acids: CASSPGTGGSHVYGYTF.